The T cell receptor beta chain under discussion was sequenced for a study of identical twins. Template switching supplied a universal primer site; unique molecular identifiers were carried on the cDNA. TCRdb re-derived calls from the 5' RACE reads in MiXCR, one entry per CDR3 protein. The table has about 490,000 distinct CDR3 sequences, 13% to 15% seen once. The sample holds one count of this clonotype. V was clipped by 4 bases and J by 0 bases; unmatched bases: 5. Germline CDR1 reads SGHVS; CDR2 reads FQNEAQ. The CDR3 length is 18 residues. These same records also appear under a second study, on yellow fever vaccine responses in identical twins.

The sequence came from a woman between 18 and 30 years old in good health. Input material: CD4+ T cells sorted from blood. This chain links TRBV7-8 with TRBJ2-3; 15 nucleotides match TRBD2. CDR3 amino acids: CASSWTSGGDPSTDTQYF. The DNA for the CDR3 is TGTGCCAGCAGCTGGACTAGCGGGGGGGACCCCAGCACAGATACGCAGTATTTT. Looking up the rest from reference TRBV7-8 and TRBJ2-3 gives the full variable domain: GAGVSQSPRYKVAKRGQDVALRCDPISGHVSLFWYQQALGQGPEFLTYFQNEAQLDKSGLPSDRFFAERPEGSVSTLKIQRTQQEDSAVYLCASSWTSGGDPSTDTQYFGPGTRLTVL.